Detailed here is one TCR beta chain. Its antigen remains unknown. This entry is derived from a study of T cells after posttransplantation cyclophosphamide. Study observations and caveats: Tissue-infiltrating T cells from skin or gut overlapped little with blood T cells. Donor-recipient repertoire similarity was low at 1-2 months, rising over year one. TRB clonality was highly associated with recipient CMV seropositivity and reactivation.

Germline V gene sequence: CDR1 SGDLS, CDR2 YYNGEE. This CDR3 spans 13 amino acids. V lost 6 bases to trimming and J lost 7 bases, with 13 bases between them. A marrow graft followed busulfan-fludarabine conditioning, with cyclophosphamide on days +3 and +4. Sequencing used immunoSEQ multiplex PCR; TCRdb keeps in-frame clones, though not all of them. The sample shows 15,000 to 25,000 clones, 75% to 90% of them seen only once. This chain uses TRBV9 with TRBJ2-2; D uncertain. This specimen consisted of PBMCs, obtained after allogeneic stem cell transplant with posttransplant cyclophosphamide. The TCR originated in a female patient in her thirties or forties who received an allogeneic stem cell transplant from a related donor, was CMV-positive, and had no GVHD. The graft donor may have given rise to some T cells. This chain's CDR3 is CASTSSGFGELFF. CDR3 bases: TGTGCCAGCACCTCCAGTGGCTTCGGGGAGCTGTTTTTT.